This is a list of T cell receptor beta chains from one sample in a study of patients and donors after allogeneic stem cell transplantation. TCRdb reprocessed the RT-PCR reads via MiXCR and lists one record per CDR3 protein. The sample has approximately 160,000 distinct CDR3 sequences, roughly 30% seen once. Sequenced sample: blood, either unsorted or a sorted T cell fraction (not recorded which). Receptor source: a human donor who was either an allogeneic HSCT recipient or a stem cell or donor lymphocyte infusion donor (not recorded which). It is not recorded whose cells these are; they may come from a transplant donor. Each CDR3 is given with its conserved first and last residue. Each record gives: D gene, J gene, clone size, CDR3 length, V gene, CDR3 protein, CDR3 DNA. D genes are given only for firm matches. Some rows mark clone size as missing; the rest say once, few, many or name a class of expanded clone.

NA | TRBJ1-2 | NA | 14 | TRBV20-1 | CSARDVGRHNGYTF | TGCAGTGCTAGAGATGTTGGGCGTCACAATGGCTACACCTTC
TRBD2 | TRBJ2-3 | few | 13 | TRBV12-3/TRBV12-4 | CASRGLAGDTQYF | TGTGCCAGCAGAGGACTAGCGGGAGATACGCAGTATTTT
TRBD2 | TRBJ2-3 | few | 15 | TRBV10-3 | CAINNSGRGTDTQYF | TGTGCCATCAACAATAGCGGGAGGGGCACAGATACGCAGTATTTT
NA | TRBJ1-1 | NA | 14 | TRBV4-2 | CASSHQTMNTEAFF | TGTGCCAGCAGCCATCAAACCATGAACACTGAAGCTTTCTTT
TRBD1 | TRBJ1-5 | few | 15 | TRBV11-2 | CASSPRQGGGQPQHF | TGTGCCAGCAGCCCCCGACAGGGAGGGGGTCAGCCCCAGCATTTT
TRBD2 | TRBJ2-1 | NA | 19 | TRBV15 | CATSRALAGGTSSYNEQFF | TGTGCCACCAGCAGAGCCCTAGCGGGAGGAACGAGCTCCTACAATGAGCAGTTCTTC
TRBD2 | TRBJ2-1 | NA | 16 | TRBV6-2/TRBV6-3 | CASSHRVAGVYNEQFF | TGTGCCAGCAGTCACAGGGTAGCGGGGGTTTACAATGAGCAGTTCTTC
NA | TRBJ2-7 | NA | 14 | TRBV4-3 | CASSQNAGSYEQYF | TGCGCCAGCAGCCAAAACGCTGGCTCCTACGAGCAGTACTTC
NA | TRBJ1-5 | NA | 14 | TRBV7-9 | CASSLPGLGQPQHF | TGTGCCAGCAGCCTTCCAGGGCTAGGGCAGCCCCAGCATTTT
NA | TRBJ2-7 | NA | 13 | TRBV10-3 | CAISWDGYYEQYF | TGTGCCATCAGTTGGGACGGCTACTACGAGCAGTACTTC
NA | TRBJ2-1 | few | 17 | TRBV6-2/TRBV6-3 | CASRTEVWTNLYNEQFF | TGTGCCAGCAGAACAGAGGTTTGGACTAACTTATACAATGAGCAGTTCTTC
NA | TRBJ2-1 | NA | 13 | TRBV7-6 | CASSPQGYNEQFF | TGTGCCAGCAGCCCTCAGGGGTACAATGAGCAGTTCTTC
NA | TRBJ2-5 | NA | 13 | TRBV27 | CASSLKERETQYF | TGTGCCAGCAGTTTAAAGGAGAGAGAGACCCAGTACTTC
NA | TRBJ1-5 | NA | 13 | TRBV28 | CASSLIGRQPQHF | TGTGCCAGCAGTTTAATAGGGAGACAGCCCCAGCATTTT
NA | TRBJ2-7 | NA | 11 | TRBV27 | CASRRNYEQYF | TGTGCCAGCCGAAGGAACTACGAGCAGTACTTC
NA | TRBJ2-1 | NA | 14 | TRBV5-1 | CASSFSRGDNEQFF | TGCGCCAGCAGCTTCTCGCGGGGAGACAATGAGCAGTTCTTC
TRBD2 | TRBJ2-7 | NA | 16 | TRBV7-9 | CASSPGLAGGSYEQYF | TGTGCCAGCAGCCCGGGGCTAGCGGGAGGATCCTACGAGCAGTACTTC
NA | TRBJ1-1 | few | 14 | TRBV7-2 | CASSLVVTHTEAFF | TGTGCCAGCAGCTTAGTCGTCACCCACACTGAAGCTTTCTTT
NA | TRBJ2-5 | few | 15 | TRBV7-9 | CASSLVGHLGETQYF | TGTGCCAGCAGCTTAGTGGGACACTTGGGAGAGACCCAGTACTTC
NA | TRBJ1-1 | many | 14 | TRBV7-2 | CASTPTAGLTEAFF | TGTGCCAGCACCCCAACAGCAGGGCTGACTGAAGCTTTCTTT
NA | TRBJ1-5 | many | 13 | TRBV4-3 | CASSQEPDQPQHF | TGCGCCAGCAGCCAAGAACCAGATCAGCCCCAGCATTTT
NA | TRBJ1-2 | NA | 12 | TRBV12-3/TRBV12-4 | CASSSRNYGYTF | TGTGCCAGCAGTTCTCGAAACTATGGCTACACCTTC
TRBD2 | TRBJ2-7 | NA | 15 | TRBV6-2/TRBV6-3 | CASSYSGGRFYEQYF | TGTGCCAGCAGTTACTCTGGCGGGAGGTTCTACGAGCAGTACTTC
TRBD1 | TRBJ1-6 | few | 14 | TRBV14 | CASSGSRGDSPLHF | TGTGCCAGCAGCGGATCCAGGGGGGACTCACCCCTCCACTTT
NA | TRBJ1-1 | few | 16 | TRBV15 | CATSRGGGFVSSKTFF | TGTGCCACCAGCAGAGGGGGAGGGTTCGTTTCTTCCAAGACTTTCTTT
NA | TRBJ1-2 | many | 12 | TRBV27 | CASSSGGYGYTF | TGTGCCAGCAGTTCCGGGGGCTATGGCTACACCTTC
NA | TRBJ2-3 | NA | 11 | TRBV20-1 | CSARDSYTQYF | TGCAGTGCTAGAGATAGCTACACGCAGTATTTT
NA | TRBJ2-7 | NA | 14 | TRBV6-6 | CASSKDKAEHEQYF | TGTGCCAGCAGTAAAGACAAAGCAGAGCACGAGCAGTACTTC
NA | TRBJ1-2 | NA | 15 | TRBV4-3 | CASSQELDSRLGGTF | TGCGCCAGCAGCCAAGAATTAGACAGCCGTCTTGGGGGAACCTTC
NA | TRBJ1-5 | many | 12 | TRBV5-4 | CASSLGDQPQHF | TGTGCCAGCAGCTTGGGGGATCAGCCCCAGCATTTT
NA | TRBJ2-7 | few | 11 | TRBV27 | CASSSYYEQYF | TGTGCCAGCAGTTCTTACTACGAGCAGTACTTC
TRBD2 | TRBJ2-7 | NA | 15 | TRBV29-1 | CSVPGASGPPYEQYF | TGCAGCGTACCGGGGGCTAGCGGGCCCCCCTACGAGCAGTACTTC
NA | TRBJ2-1 | NA | 14 | TRBV3-1 | CASSPWQSYNEQFF | TGTGCCAGCAGCCCTTGGCAGTCCTACAATGAGCAGTTCTTC
NA | TRBJ2-5 | NA | 14 | TRBV11-2 | CASSRRTVQETQYF | TGTGCCAGCAGCCGTCGGACGGTCCAAGAGACCCAGTACTTC
TRBD2 | TRBJ2-7 | NA | 14 | TRBV20-1 | CSARSTSGSYEQYF | TGCAGTGCTAGATCTACTAGCGGGAGCTACGAGCAGTACTTC
NA | TRBJ2-5 | NA | 13 | TRBV5-1 | CASSFIGTETQYF | TGCGCCAGCAGCTTTATAGGGACGGAGACCCAGTACTTC
NA | TRBJ1-1 | many | 11 | TRBV6-6 | CASRGPAEAFF | TGTGCCAGCAGGGGGCCCGCTGAAGCTTTCTTT
NA | TRBJ1-5 | NA | 15 | TRBV20-1 | CSARGDLTSNQPQHF | TGCAGTGCTAGAGGGGATCTGACTAGCAATCAGCCCCAGCATTTT
NA | TRBJ2-3 | NA | 15 | TRBV18 | CASSSGGTSTDTQYF | TGTGCCAGCTCCTCCGGAGGAACCAGCACAGATACGCAGTATTTT
TRBD2 | TRBJ2-7 | NA | 15 | TRBV5-1 | CASSLDSGRSGEQYF | TGCGCCAGCAGCTTGGATAGCGGGAGAAGTGGCGAGCAGTACTTC
TRBD1 | TRBJ1-1 | NA | 16 | TRBV12-3/TRBV12-4 | CASSFGTGLGNTEAFF | TGTGCCAGCAGTTTCGGGACAGGTCTGGGGAACACTGAAGCTTTCTTT
TRBD1 | TRBJ2-7 | NA | 18 | TRBV6-1 | CASSEAGRTGGAWGEQYF | TGTGCCAGCAGTGAAGCAGGACGGACAGGGGGCGCCTGGGGGGAGCAGTACTTC
NA | TRBJ1-5 | NA | 16 | TRBV18 | CASSLTGVMGNQPQHF | TGTGCCAGCTCACTCACAGGAGTGATGGGCAATCAGCCCCAGCATTTT
NA | TRBJ1-5 | few | 13 | TRBV27 | CASSSGEEQPQHF | TGTGCCAGCAGTTCGGGGGAAGAACAGCCCCAGCATTTT
NA | TRBJ1-6 | NA | 19 | TRBV2 | CASSPGRGRGISYNSPLHF | TGTGCCAGCAGCCCCGGACGTGGGAGGGGAATCTCCTATAATTCACCCCTCCACTTT
NA | TRBJ1-2 | few | 15 | TRBV28 | CASSEYRSSNYGYTF | TGTGCCAGCAGTGAGTACAGGAGTTCTAACTATGGCTACACCTTC